These T cell receptor beta chains were read from a single sample in a study of blood T cell repertoires in COVID-19. This table comes from immunoSEQ multiplex PCR, and its TCRdb copy is limited to in-frame clones, with some not included. The repertoire holds tens of thousands of clones, with 65% to 80% as singletons. Sequencing was done on a sample of peripheral blood. These receptors were obtained from a man in his fifties with COVID-19, enrolled during active disease. The CDR3 runs from the conserved cysteine through the conserved F or W. Each record gives: D gene, V gene, J gene, clone size, CDR3 protein, CDR3 DNA. D genes are given only for firm matches. Size values are once, few and many counts, or a class for expanded clones, and some rows have none.

NA	TRBV30	TRBJ1-2	NA	CAWRDSFFYGYTF	TGTGCCTGGAGGGACAGCTTTTTCTATGGCTACACCTTC
NA	TRBV20-1	TRBJ1-1	NA	CSASEQGRTEAFF	TGCAGTGCTAGTGAGCAGGGCCGGACTGAAGCTTTCTTT
NA	TRBV3-1/TRBV3-2	TRBJ2-7	NA	CASSQDKAGYSSYEQYF	TGTGCCAGCAGCCAAGATAAAGCGGGTTACTCCTCCTACGAGCAGTACTTC
NA	TRBV5-8	TRBJ1-5	NA	CASSFTGSQPQHF	TGTGCCAGCAGCTTCACTGGGAGTCAGCCCCAGCATTTT
NA	TRBV5-1	TRBJ1-2	medium-sized	CASSLARMDYTF	TGCGCCAGCAGCTTGGCCAGGATGGACTACACCTTC
TRBD2	TRBV30	TRBJ2-7	NA	CAWGRRESRYEQYF	TGTGCCTGGGGGAGGCGGGAGAGCCGCTACGAGCAGTACTTC
NA	TRBV18	TRBJ2-5	NA	CASSRSGGYQETQYF	TGTGCCAGCTCACGAAGCGGAGGATACCAAGAGACCCAGTACTTC
NA	TRBV7-9	TRBJ1-6	NA	CASSLGGRSPLHF	TGTGCCAGCAGCCTTGGGGGGAGGTCACCCCTCCACTTT
TRBD2	TRBV27	TRBJ2-5	NA	CASSLYSGGSKETQYF	TGTGCCAGCAGTTTATACAGCGGGGGGTCAAAAGAGACCCAGTACTTC
NA	TRBV4-2	TRBJ2-3	NA	CASSPLLRGSSDTQYF	TGTGCCAGCAGCCCTCTACTTCGAGGGAGTAGTGATACGCAGTATTTT
NA	TRBV19	TRBJ1-1	NA	CASVATGNTEAFF	TGTGCCAGTGTTGCGACAGGGAACACTGAAGCTTTCTTT
NA	TRBV5-6	TRBJ1-1	NA	CASSLYEWTNTEAFF	TGTGCCAGCAGCTTGTATGAGTGGACTAACACTGAAGCTTTCTTT
TRBD2	TRBV9	TRBJ2-1	few	CASSLSTGGFNEQFF	TGTGCCAGCAGCCTCTCAACGGGGGGATTTAATGAGCAGTTCTTC
TRBD1	TRBV5-1	TRBJ1-1	NA	CASSSTGARLNTEAFF	TGCGCCAGCAGCTCAACAGGGGCCCGGCTCAACACTGAAGCTTTCTTT
NA	TRBV6-2/TRBV6-3	TRBJ2-7	NA	CASSLQVSYEQYF	TGTGCCAGCAGTCTTCAGGTGTCCTACGAGCAGTACTTC
TRBD1	TRBV6-2/TRBV6-3	TRBJ1-6	NA	CASSQGQGGASPLHF	TGTGCCAGCAGTCAGGGACAGGGAGGCGCTTCACCCCTCCACTTT
NA	TRBV24-1	TRBJ2-5	NA	CATSDPSRLGGETQYF	TGTGCCACCAGTGACCCCTCTCGACTCGGCGGAGAGACCCAGTACTTC
TRBD1	TRBV5-1	TRBJ1-6	once	CASSLTGDNSPLHF	TGCGCCAGCAGCTTGACAGGGGATAATTCACCCCTCCACTTT
NA	TRBV19	TRBJ1-1	NA	CASSIARDTEAFF	TGTGCCAGTAGTATAGCGAGGGACACTGAAGCTTTCTTT
NA	TRBV6-5	TRBJ1-5	NA	CASRGGPGGPQHF	TGTGCCAGCCGGGGAGGACCCGGGGGGCCCCAGCATTTT
TRBD2	TRBV6-5	TRBJ2-5	NA	CASRGGVETQYF	TGTGCCAGCCGGGGAGGGGTAGAGACCCAGTACTTC
NA	TRBV29-1	TRBJ2-3	NA	CSAVTGTDTQYF	TGCAGCGCCGTTACGGGCACAGATACGCAGTATTTT
NA	TRBV5-1	TRBJ1-2	NA	CASSLGGSSFNYGYTF	TGCGCCAGCAGCTTGGGAGGGAGCAGTTTTAACTATGGCTACACCTTC
NA	TRBV29-1	TRBJ1-1	NA	CSVEMGGTEAFF	TGCAGCGTTGAAATGGGGGGGACTGAAGCTTTCTTT
NA	TRBV2	TRBJ1-6	NA	CASSAQDNSPLHF	TGTGCCAGCAGTGCTCAGGATAATTCACCCCTCCACTTT
TRBD1	TRBV28	TRBJ2-7	once	CASSPLTGGFSYEQYF	TGTGCCAGCAGCCCTCTAACAGGGGGCTTTTCCTACGAGCAGTACTTC
TRBD2	TRBV27	TRBJ2-7	NA	CASSLAAGFPIYEQYF	TGTGCCAGCAGTCTAGCAGCGGGGTTCCCTATCTACGAGCAGTACTTC
NA	TRBV5-1	TRBJ1-1	few	CASSLGSGWDTEAFF	TGCGCCAGCAGCTTGGGTTCCGGGTGGGACACTGAAGCTTTCTTT
NA	TRBV19	TRBJ2-7	NA	CASSIAVSSYEQYF	TGTGCCAGTAGTATAGCTGTCAGCTCCTACGAGCAGTACTTC
NA	TRBV3-1/TRBV3-2	TRBJ1-1	NA	CASSQATQGWNTEAFF	TGTGCCAGCAGCCAAGCGACCCAGGGATGGAACACTGAAGCTTTCTTT
TRBD1	TRBV7-7	TRBJ2-7	NA	CASSPTPAGGGEQYF	TGTGCCAGCAGTCCAACCCCCGCAGGGGGCGGCGAGCAGTACTTC
TRBD2	TRBV12-5	TRBJ2-7	NA	CASGFFPRGRREGIYEQYF	TGTGCTAGTGGTTTCTTCCCTCGGGGCCGAAGGGAGGGGATTTACGAGCAGTACTTC
NA	TRBV12-3/TRBV12-4	TRBJ2-7	few	CASSLHRDYEQYF	TGTGCCAGCAGTTTGCACAGAGACTACGAGCAGTACTTC
TRBD2	TRBV5-1	TRBJ2-5	NA	CASSWSPSGGEETQYF	TGCGCCAGCAGCTGGTCCCCTAGCGGGGGGGAGGAGACCCAGTACTTC
NA	TRBV29-1	TRBJ1-1	NA	CSVDHPAGSMNTEAFF	TGCAGCGTCGATCACCCCGCCGGGTCGATGAACACTGAAGCTTTCTTT
NA	TRBV28	TRBJ2-5	NA	CASSLEETQYF	TGTGCCAGCAGTTTGGAGGAGACCCAGTACTTC
TRBD1	TRBV2	TRBJ1-6	NA	CASSPTQGENSPLHF	TGTGCCAGCAGTCCTACCCAGGGGGAGAATTCACCCCTCCACTTT
NA	TRBV24-1	TRBJ2-2	NA	CATRDSIANTGELFF	TGTGCCACCAGGGACAGCATCGCGAACACCGGGGAGCTGTTTTTT
NA	TRBV10-3	TRBJ2-7	NA	CAISESQGIGYEQYF	TGTGCCATCAGTGAGTCACAGGGAATCGGCTACGAGCAGTACTTC
TRBD2	TRBV5-8	TRBJ2-3	NA	CASSFLAGTDTQYF	TGTGCCAGCAGCTTCCTAGCGGGCACAGATACGCAGTATTTT
NA	TRBV24-1	TRBJ2-3	NA	CATSDFPGDPQYF	TGTGCCACCAGTGATTTCCCCGGAGATCCGCAGTATTTT
TRBD2	TRBV9	TRBJ2-5	NA	CASRPGLAVQETQYF	TGTGCCAGCAGGCCGGGACTAGCGGTCCAAGAGACCCAGTACTTC
TRBD2	TRBV10-2	TRBJ2-7	NA	CASRIAGGAYEQYF	TGCGCCAGCCGGATAGCGGGAGGAGCCTACGAGCAGTACTTC
TRBD2	TRBV6-5	TRBJ2-7	NA	CASRGLAGEDEQYF	TGTGCCAGCAGGGGACTAGCGGGAGAAGACGAGCAGTACTTC
TRBD1	TRBV5-6	TRBJ1-4	few	CASSLAWTGGFTTNEKLFF	TGTGCCAGCAGCTTGGCCTGGACAGGGGGCTTTACAACTAATGAAAAACTGTTTTTT
TRBD2	TRBV6-5	TRBJ2-3	NA	CASSIAGGMGDTQYF	TGTGCCAGCAGCATAGCGGGGGGTATGGGAGATACGCAGTATTTT
NA	TRBV6-2/TRBV6-3	TRBJ2-5	once	CASSYQETQYF	TGTGCCAGCAGTTACCAGGAGACCCAGTACTTC
NA	TRBV19	TRBJ1-1	once	CASISMGLRTEAFF	TGTGCCAGCATCAGTATGGGCCTCAGAACTGAAGCTTTCTTT
NA	TRBV6-6	TRBJ1-5	NA	CASSTQVNQPQHF	TGTGCCAGCAGCACGCAGGTTAATCAGCCCCAGCATTTT
NA	TRBV6-6	TRBJ2-1	NA	CAIRQYNEQFF	TGTGCCATACGACAGTACAATGAGCAGTTCTTC